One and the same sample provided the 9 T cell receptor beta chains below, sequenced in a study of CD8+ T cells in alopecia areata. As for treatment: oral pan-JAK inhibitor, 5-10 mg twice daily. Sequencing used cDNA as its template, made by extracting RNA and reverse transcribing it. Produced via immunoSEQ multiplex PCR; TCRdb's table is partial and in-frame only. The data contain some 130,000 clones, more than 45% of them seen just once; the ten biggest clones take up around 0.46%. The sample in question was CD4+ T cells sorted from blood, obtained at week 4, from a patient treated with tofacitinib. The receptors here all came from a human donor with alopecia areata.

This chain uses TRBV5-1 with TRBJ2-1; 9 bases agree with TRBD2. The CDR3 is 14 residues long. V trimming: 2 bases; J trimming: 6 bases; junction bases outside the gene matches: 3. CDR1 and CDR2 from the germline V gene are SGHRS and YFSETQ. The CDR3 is CASSFLSGSNEQFF. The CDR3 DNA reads TGCGCCAGCAGCTTCCTTAGCGGGAGCAATGAGCAGTTCTTC.

CDR3 bases: TGCAGCGTTGACGCAGCTCATACGCAGTATTTT. Residues: CSVDAAHTQYF. The V and J genes are TRBV29-1 and TRBJ2-3, with D uncertain. This CDR3 has 11 amino acids. The V and J ends lost 3 bases and 7 bases respectively, with 8 bases between them. The germline gives CDR1 SQVTM, CDR2 ANQGSEA.

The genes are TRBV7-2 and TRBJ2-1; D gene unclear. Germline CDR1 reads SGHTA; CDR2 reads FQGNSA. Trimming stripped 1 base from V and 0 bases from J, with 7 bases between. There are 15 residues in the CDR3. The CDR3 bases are TGTGCCAGCAGCTTAGAACGGTTCTCCTACAATGAGCAGTTCTTC. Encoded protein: CASSLERFSYNEQFF.

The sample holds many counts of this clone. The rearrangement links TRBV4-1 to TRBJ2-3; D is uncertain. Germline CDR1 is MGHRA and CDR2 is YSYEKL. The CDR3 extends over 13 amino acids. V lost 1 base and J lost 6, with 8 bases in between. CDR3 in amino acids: CASSQAGADTQYF. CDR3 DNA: TGCGCCAGCAGCCAAGCGGGTGCGGATACGCAGTATTTT.

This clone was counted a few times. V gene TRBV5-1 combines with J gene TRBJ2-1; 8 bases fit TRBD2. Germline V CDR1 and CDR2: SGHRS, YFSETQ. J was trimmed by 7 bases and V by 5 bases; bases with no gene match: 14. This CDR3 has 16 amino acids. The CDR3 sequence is CASSFTSGPGSNEQFF. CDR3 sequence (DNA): TGCGCCAGCAGTTTTACTAGCGGCCCCGGATCGAATGAGCAGTTCTTC.

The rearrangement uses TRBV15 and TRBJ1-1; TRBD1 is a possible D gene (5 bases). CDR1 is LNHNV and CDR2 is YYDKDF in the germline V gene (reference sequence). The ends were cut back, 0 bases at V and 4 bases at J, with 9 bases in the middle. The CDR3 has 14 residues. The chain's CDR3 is CATSRDVGVTEAFF. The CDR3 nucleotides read TGTGCCACCAGCAGAGATGTAGGGGTCACTGAAGCTTTCTTT.

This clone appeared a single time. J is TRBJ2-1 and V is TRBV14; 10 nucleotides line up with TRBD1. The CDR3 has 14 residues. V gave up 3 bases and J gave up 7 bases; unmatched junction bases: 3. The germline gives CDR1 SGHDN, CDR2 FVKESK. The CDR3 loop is CASSQGQGMNEQFF. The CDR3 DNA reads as TGTGCCAGCAGCCAGGGACAGGGGATGAATGAGCAGTTCTTC.

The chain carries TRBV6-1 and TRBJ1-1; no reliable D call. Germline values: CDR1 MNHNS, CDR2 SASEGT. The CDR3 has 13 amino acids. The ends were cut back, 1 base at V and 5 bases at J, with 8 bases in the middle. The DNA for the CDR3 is TGTGCCAGCAGTGAAGGGGTAGGAACTGAAGCTTTCTTT. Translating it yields CASSEGVGTEAFF.

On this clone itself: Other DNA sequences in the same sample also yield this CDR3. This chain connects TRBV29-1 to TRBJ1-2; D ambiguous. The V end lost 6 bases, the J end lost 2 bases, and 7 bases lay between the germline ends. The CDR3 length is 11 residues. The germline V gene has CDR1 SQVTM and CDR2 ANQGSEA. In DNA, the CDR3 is TGCAGCGTCGTCCTCAACTATGGCTACACCTTC. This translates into CSVVLNYGYTF.